This record concerns one T cell receptor (beta chain) sequence. No antigen is known for it. These data belong to a study of T cell therapy after organ transplantation. Overall study: T cells were expanded 2 to 3 weeks with 30 CMV class I/II epitopes. About 20% of the ten patients were classed as nonresponders. General observations from the study: Reconstitution after therapy seemingly combined transferred and product-undetected endogenous clonotypes.

Regarding time point: 20-29 weeks after completion of therapy. Drug-resistant or recurrent cytomegalovirus affected these solid-organ transplant recipient patients. The table came from immunoSEQ multiplex PCR; TCRdb's copy has only in-frame clones and leaves some out. The table lists 15,000 or so clones, 85% of them singletons. V lost 2 bases and J lost 1, with 11 bases in between. The CDR3 extends over 16 amino acids. The germline V gene has CDR1 SNHLY and CDR2 FYNNEI. The chain employs TRBV2 and TRBJ2-2; perhaps D is TRBD1 or TRBD2 (6 bases each). The sequencing here drew on CD8+ T cells from blood, taken after autologous CMV-specific T cell therapy. The sequence derives from a human patient who had received a solid organ transplant and had CMV disease. Part of the T cell pool may stem from the graft donor. This CDR3 reads CASSELEGGNTGELFF. CDR3 nucleotide sequence: TGTGCCAGCAGTGAATTGGAGGGGGGGAACACCGGGGAGCTGTTTTTT.